A selection of T cell receptor beta chains follows, all from one sample in a study of T cell changes during pregnancy in multiple sclerosis. Clones were sequenced by immunoSEQ multiplex PCR, and TCRdb holds only the in-frame ones, with some missing. This table holds 45,000 to 50,000 clones, 92% found once. The sample in question was CD4+ T cells from peripheral blood mononuclear cells, obtained in the second trimester of pregnancy. Receptors originate from a female donor in good health, enrolled as a control in a pregnancy study. Both conserved end residues are part of each CDR3. The D gene is left open where the match is weak. Some rows mark clone size as missing; the rest say once, few, many or name a class of expanded clone.

CDR3nt	CDR3aa	v_gene	j_gene	d_gene	abundance
TGTGCCAGCAGCTTAGGGGGCCCCTTACAGGGGGACTTCCAAGAGACCCAGTACTTC	CASSLGGPLQGDFQETQYF	TRBV11-3	TRBJ2-5	TRBD1	NA
TGTGCCAGCAGCCCCGGAGGCAGGGGGCGAAATGAAAAACTGTTTTTT	CASSPGGRGRNEKLFF	TRBV21-1	TRBJ1-4	NA	NA
TGTGCCATCAGTCCCGACAGGAGTAATTCACCCCTCCACTTT	CAISPDRSNSPLHF	TRBV10-3	TRBJ1-6	NA	NA
TGTGCCAGCTCTCAGAGCGGGGGGTCAACCAATGAGCAGTTCTTC	CASSQSGGSTNEQFF	TRBV18	TRBJ2-1	TRBD2	NA
TGTGCCTGGACAGTTGGGACTAGCGGGGGGGGGAACATTCAGTACTTC	CAWTVGTSGGGNIQYF	TRBV30	TRBJ2-4	TRBD2	NA
TGTGCCACCCGGGAGACCGGGGAGCTGTTTTTT	CATRETGELFF	TRBV5-5	TRBJ2-2	NA	NA
TGTGCCAGCAGTTACCTGGACAGGGGAGCTGAAGCTTTCTTT	CASSYLDRGAEAFF	TRBV6-5	TRBJ1-1	TRBD1	NA
TGTGCCAGCAGCTTATCAAGACTATATAATTCACCCCTCCACTTT	CASSLSRLYNSPLHF	TRBV7-3	TRBJ1-6	NA	NA
TGCGCCAGCAGCCAAGACAGGGCTTCAACCTACGAGCAGTACTTC	CASSQDRASTYEQYF	TRBV4-3	TRBJ2-7	NA	NA
TGTGCCAGCAGTTACTTACAGGGGTGGGAGTTCTTC	CASSYLQGWEFF	TRBV6-6	TRBJ2-1	TRBD1	NA
TGTGCCAGCCGACAGTTTTCTGGAAACACCATATATTTT	CASRQFSGNTIYF	TRBV11-3	TRBJ1-3	NA	NA
TGCAGCGCGGGGGACAGGTTGGCTCCTGGGGCCGGGGAGCTGTTTTTT	CSAGDRLAPGAGELFF	TRBV29-1	TRBJ2-2	TRBD1	NA
TGTGCCAGCAGGCGGGGAGTTAGCAATCAGCCCCAGCATTTT	CASRRGVSNQPQHF	TRBV6-5	TRBJ1-5	NA	NA
TGTGCCAGCAGTATGGAGGGGGCGCGGAACACTGAAGCTTTCTTT	CASSMEGARNTEAFF	TRBV6-6	TRBJ1-1	TRBD1	NA
TGTGCCAGCAGTGTTAACAGGGGTAATTCACCCCTCCACTTT	CASSVNRGNSPLHF	TRBV2	TRBJ1-6	TRBD1	NA
TGTGCCTGGAGTGTACACCGGGACACCTACGAGCAGTACTTC	CAWSVHRDTYEQYF	TRBV30	TRBJ2-7	NA	NA
TGTGCCAGCAGGAAAGCCTCCTACAATGAGCAGTTCTTC	CASRKASYNEQFF	TRBV6-1	TRBJ2-1	NA	few
TGTGCCAGCTCTTCCAGCGGCACAGATACGCAGTATTTT	CASSSSGTDTQYF	TRBV7-9	TRBJ2-3	NA	NA
TGTGCCAGCAGTTTAAGAGACTCAAACACCATATATTTT	CASSLRDSNTIYF	TRBV5-4	TRBJ1-3	NA	NA
TGTGCCAGCAGCCGAAAAATGGGGGGGGACAGGTTTAATGAAAAACTGTTTTTT	CASSRKMGGDRFNEKLFF	TRBV11-2	TRBJ1-4	TRBD1	NA
TGTGCCAGCAGCTCCGCCCCTCTAGCGGGGATCGGCAATGAGCAGTTCTTC	CASSSAPLAGIGNEQFF	TRBV5-8	TRBJ2-1	TRBD2	NA
TGTGCCAGCAGCTCAAGGACAAGCACAGATACGCAGTATTTT	CASSSRTSTDTQYF	TRBV5-5	TRBJ2-3	NA	NA
TGTGCCAGCAGCTTAAGGCCCGGCGGCGCTGAAGCTTTCTTT	CASSLRPGGAEAFF	TRBV5-5	TRBJ1-1	NA	NA
TGTGCCAGCAGTGAAGGTAATGGGGGGCAGCCCCAGCATTTT	CASSEGNGGQPQHF	TRBV2	TRBJ1-5	NA	NA
TGTGCCAGCAGTGAAGGGTACCGCGGCAATCAGCCCCAGCATTTT	CASSEGYRGNQPQHF	TRBV6-1	TRBJ1-5	NA	few
TGTGCCAGCAGTGTTGCGAGGGCCTACGAGCAGTACTTC	CASSVARAYEQYF	TRBV2	TRBJ2-7	NA	NA
TGTGCCAGCAGTTGGACAGGGCGTAATTCACCCCTCCACTTT	CASSWTGRNSPLHF	TRBV27	TRBJ1-6	TRBD1	few
TGTGCCAGCAGCTTAGCTAGACTGGCATCCACAGATACGCAGTATTTT	CASSLARLASTDTQYF	TRBV7-2	TRBJ2-3	NA	NA
TGTGCCAGCTCCGGGACTTCGAATCAGCCCCAGCATTTT	CASSGTSNQPQHF	TRBV6-1	TRBJ1-5	NA	NA
TGTGCCAGCAGCTTAGGGGGGCAGAGCAATCAGCCCCAGCATTTT	CASSLGGQSNQPQHF	TRBV7-2	TRBJ1-5	NA	NA
TGCGCCAGCAGCCCGGACAGGGGCCCCACAGATACGCAGTATTTT	CASSPDRGPTDTQYF	TRBV5-1	TRBJ2-3	TRBD1	NA
TGTGCCAGCAGCTTAGATCCGGTTTCACCCCTCCACTTT	CASSLDPVSPLHF	TRBV7-2	TRBJ1-6	NA	NA
TGTGCCAGTATAAGACAGGGCTACACCGGGGAGCTGTTTTTT	CASIRQGYTGELFF	TRBV19	TRBJ2-2	TRBD1	NA
TGTGCCAGTAGTAGGCCCGCGACAGAGATCTATGGCTACACCTTC	CASSRPATEIYGYTF	TRBV19	TRBJ1-2	NA	NA
TGTGCCAGTAGCCCGTACCCCCCGTCCGGTGAAGCTTTCTTT	CASSPYPPSGEAFF	TRBV19	TRBJ1-1	NA	once
TGTGCCAGCAGCGCCACAGGGAACACTGAAGCTTTCTTT	CASSATGNTEAFF	TRBV5-6	TRBJ1-1	NA	once
TGCGCCAGCAGCGCCCGACTAGCGGGGGCCACAGATACGCAGTATTTT	CASSARLAGATDTQYF	TRBV5-1	TRBJ2-3	TRBD2	NA
TGTGCCAGCAGTTACAGGGCGGGTGGTGAAGCTTTCTTT	CASSYRAGGEAFF	TRBV2	TRBJ1-1	NA	NA
TGTGCCAGCAGTGACAGACTAGCGGGGGGTGAAGATACGCAGTATTTT	CASSDRLAGGEDTQYF	TRBV2	TRBJ2-3	TRBD2	few
TGTGCCTGGAATATCGGGTTCAACGTGGGGGGACAGGGGAAGGGTAATGGCTACACCTTC	CAWNIGFNVGGQGKGNGYTF	TRBV30	TRBJ1-2	TRBD1	NA
TGTGCCAGCAGTTACATCGCGGCCCTAAGGGGTTCACCCCTCCACTTT	CASSYIAALRGSPLHF	TRBV6-5	TRBJ1-6	NA	NA
TGCGCCAGCAGCTCTCAGGGGGATACTGAAGCTTTCTTT	CASSSQGDTEAFF	TRBV5-1	TRBJ1-1	TRBD1	NA